This TCR beta chain was sequenced during a study of T cells in Graves' hyperthyroidism and ophthalmopathy. General study findings and limits: Ophthalmopathy was identified by the model a median roughly 6.5 months ahead of onset.

This clonotype was recorded many times. Its antigen is currently unknown. Around 10 ml fresh peripheral blood yielded the PBMCs. Template material for amplifying TCR beta CDR3 regions consisted of RNA transcripts. During a first-round RT-PCR of the TCR CDR3, the HTBI primer set was used. MiXCR, applied by TCRdb to the multiplex PCR reads, yields one record per CDR3 protein. The data show hundreds of thousands of distinct CDR3 sequences, about 15% seen once. The source material was blood. This receptor was obtained from a young man with Graves' ophthalmopathy.

In DNA, the CDR3 is TGTGCCATCAGTGGTGGGGGCACTGAAGCTTTCTTT. This codes for CAISGGGTEAFF. The chain combines TRBV10-3 with TRBJ1-1, with D possibly matching TRBD1 (5 bases). The CDR3 consists of 12 residues. V was shortened by 4 bases and J by 4 bases, with 7 bases between the two germline ends. Germline-derived CDR1 and CDR2 are ENHRY and SYGVKD.